The 17 T cell receptor beta chains below were found in one sample sequenced in a study of CD8 T cells in ankylosing spondylitis. TCRdb re-analysed the 5' RACE reads in MiXCR, keeping a single row per CDR3 protein. The sample consists of 750,000 to 850,000 distinct CDR3 sequences, approximately 10% of them appearing once. Whole-study results and caveats: For ankylosing spondylitis blood, a TCR beta motif of roughly 8 highly homologous variants appeared characteristic.

These receptors have no identified antigens. Sequencing was done on a sample of blood, either unsorted or a sorted T cell fraction (not recorded which). These receptors were taken from a male donor with ankylosing spondylitis.

This clonotype was detected a few times. The chain is built from TRBV20-1 and TRBJ1-3; D not certain. Trimming took 0 bases from V and 7 from J, leaving 7 bases between them. CDR3 size: 12 residues. In germline, CDR1 is DFQATT, CDR2 SNEGSKA (reference sequence). CDR3 residues: CSARERGNTIYF. CDR3 bases: TGCAGTGCTAGAGAAAGAGGTAACACCATATATTTT.

Ten or more counts support this clonotype. The rearrangement uses TRBV6-6 and TRBJ1-1, with D unclear. V was clipped by 1 base and J by 2 bases, with 5 bases between them. The CDR3 runs 13 residues. Germline V gene sequence: CDR1 MNHNY, CDR2 SVGAGI (reference sequence). The CDR3 here is CASSYLGNTEAFF. The CDR3 DNA sequence: TGTGCCAGCAGTTACTTGGGAAACACTGAAGCTTTCTTT.

This clonotype was counted only a few times. V and J are TRBV19 and TRBJ2-7; 9 positions match TRBD1. There are 16 residues in the CDR3. V was clipped by 6 bases and J by 1 base; unmatched bases: 10. Germline loops: CDR1 LNHDA, CDR2 SQIVND (reference sequence). CDR3 sequence (DNA): TGTGCCAGTAGGAAGGGGGACAGGGATAAATCCTACGAGCAGTACTTC. This translates into CASRKGDRDKSYEQYF.

The chain joins TRBV6-4 to TRBJ1-1; D perhaps matches TRBD1 (5 bases). The CDR3 has 11 residues. Germline V gene lookup returns CDR1 MRHNA and CDR2 SNTAGT. V was clipped by 6 bases and J by 10 bases, with 12 bases between them. The CDR3 bases are TGTGCCAGCAGCGAGGTTGGGGGAGCTTTCTTT. Translation gives CASSEVGGAFF.

This clonotype was detected a few times. The chain links TRBV6-1 to TRBJ1-2; D gene unclear. V dropped 8 bases and J dropped 4 bases, with 14 bases sitting between them. Germline V gene lookup returns CDR1 MNHNS and CDR2 SASEGT. This CDR3 is 13 amino acids long. The CDR3: CASGRLNTYGYTF. The CDR3, as DNA: TGTGCCAGCGGAAGATTGAATACCTATGGCTACACCTTC.

The chain combines TRBV5-1 with TRBJ2-1, with 10 nucleotides matching TRBD2. The length of the CDR3 is 15 residues. Germline V CDR1 and CDR2: SGHRS, YFSETQ. Losses at the gene ends were 3 bases for V and 6 bases for J; bases not matched to a gene: 6. This CDR3 reads CASSSASGGINEQFF. DNA of the CDR3: TGCGCCAGCAGCTCTGCTAGCGGGGGAATCAATGAGCAGTTCTTC.

Only a few counts were recorded for this clonotype. The V call is TRBV7-2, the J call TRBJ1-2, with 10 bases identical to TRBD1. The CDR3 consists of 11 residues. Trimming removed 6 bases from V and 11 bases from J; junction bases left unmatched: 3. The germline V gene has CDR1 SGHTA and CDR2 FQGNSA. CDR3 loop: CASSSGQGYTF. The CDR3 coding sequence is TGTGCCAGCAGTTCGGGACAGGGGTACACCTTC.

The V and J genes are TRBV5-5 and TRBJ2-7, with TRBD1 matching 7 bases. CDR3 length: 15 amino acids. With 0 bases clipped from V and 2 bases from J, the junction kept 5 bases outside the gene matches. The V gene's germline CDR1 is SGHKS and CDR2 YYEKEE (reference sequence). This CDR3 is CASSLEGQTAYEQYF. CDR3 bases: TGTGCCAGCAGCTTGGAGGGACAGACAGCCTACGAGCAGTACTTC. Supplemented by reference TRBV5-5 and TRBJ2-7, the full variable domain reads DAGVTQSPTHLIKTRGQQVTLRCSPISGHKSVSWYQQVLGQGPQFIFQYYEKEERGRGNFPDRFSARQFPNYSSELNVNALLLGDSALYLCASSLEGQTAYEQYFGPGTRLTVT.

This clonotype turned up a few times. The chain uses TRBV28 and TRBJ2-5, with a weak D call TRBD1 (5 bases). Trimming removed 2 bases from V and 7 bases from J, with 8 bases in between. Germline lookup yields CDR1 MDHEN and CDR2 SYDVKM. CDR3 size: 12 residues. The CDR3 sequence is CASSLARATQYF. In DNA, the CDR3 is TGTGCCAGCAGTTTAGCCAGGGCGACCCAGTACTTC.

The sample holds a few counts of this clonotype. V gene TRBV6-2 or TRBV6-3 combines with J gene TRBJ2-1; D remains ambiguous. Germline V gene lookup returns CDR1 MNHEY and CDR2 SVGEGT. The CDR3 is 13 residues long. V was clipped by 7 bases and J by 4 bases, with 11 bases between them. The CDR3 DNA reads as TGTGCCAGCAAGCCCAACGCATACAATGAGCAGTTCTTC. It encodes CASKPNAYNEQFF.

V is TRBV20-1 and J is TRBJ1-1; TRBD1 is a possible D gene (5 bases). Trimming took 5 bases from V and 0 from J, leaving 10 bases between them. CDR1 is DFQATT, CDR2 SNEGSKA, per germline (reference sequence). There are 13 residues in the CDR3. The CDR3 is CSAGDRLNTEAFF. The CDR3 nucleotides read TGCAGTGCTGGTGACAGATTGAACACTGAAGCTTTCTTT.

In this sample, this clonotype turned up many times. CDR3 protein: CATSDLTGGEQFF. Written as DNA, the CDR3 is TGTGCCACCAGTGATCTTACAGGGGGTGAGCAGTTCTTC. The rearrangement links TRBV24-1 to TRBJ2-1, with 8 bases aligning to TRBD1. The V gene end was trimmed by 3 bases and the J gene end by 9 bases; junction bases not matched to a gene: 3. CDR3 size: 13 residues. The germline V gene has CDR1 KGHDR and CDR2 SFDVKD.

V and J are TRBV20-1 and TRBJ2-2; 9 positions agree with TRBD1. CDR3 size: 13 residues. Germline values: CDR1 DFQATT, CDR2 SNEGSKA (reference sequence). With V trimmed by 5 bases and J by 5 bases, 3 bases remained unmatched. The CDR3 sequence is CSAEDRGTGELFF. CDR3 DNA: TGCAGTGCTGAGGACAGGGGTACCGGGGAGCTGTTTTTT.

There are a few counts of this clonotype. The chain recombines TRBV11-1 with TRBJ2-7, with D perhaps being TRBD1 or TRBD2 (6 bases each). V was clipped by 5 bases and J by 4 bases, with 33 bases between them. The CDR3 runs to 20 residues. CDR1 is SGHAT, CDR2 FQDESV, per germline (reference sequence). The DNA of the CDR3 is TGTGCCAGCAGCCCGGGGGCAAGAGAGGCTGTGCAAAGTGGGCGGTACGAGCAGTACTTC. Its translation: CASSPGAREAVQSGRYEQYF. The full variable domain, completed using reference TRBV11-1 and TRBJ2-7, is EAEVAQSPRYKITEKSQAVAFWCDPISGHATLYWYRQILGQGPELLVQFQDESVVDDSQLPKDRFSAERLKGVDSTLKIQPAELGDSAMYLCASSPGAREAVQSGRYEQYFGPGTRLTVT.

This clonotype was seen ten or more times. The chain carries TRBV6-1 and TRBJ1-2; 7 bases are a match to TRBD1. The CDR3 runs to 14 residues. With V trimmed by 6 bases and J by 2 bases, 6 bases remained unmatched. Germline V lookup: CDR1 MNHNS, CDR2 SASEGT. Written as DNA, the CDR3 is TGTGCCAGCAGGAAGGGGGCGATAAACTATGGCTACACCTTC. Translated: CASRKGAINYGYTF.

There are a few counts of this clonotype. The rearrangement joins TRBV7-2 to TRBJ1-2; 12 bases line up with TRBD1. The length of the CDR3 is 16 residues. Per the germline V gene, CDR1 is SGHTA and CDR2 is FQGNSA. The junction had 5 bases not matched to a gene; V was cut back by 3 bases and J by 3 bases. CDR3: CASSLGGQGADYGYTF. CDR3 DNA sequence: TGTGCCAGCAGCTTGGGGGGACAGGGGGCAGACTATGGCTACACCTTC. The full variable domain, rest sourced from reference TRBV7-2 and TRBJ1-2, is GAGVSQSPSNKVTEKGKDVELRCDPISGHTALYWYRQSLGQGLEFLIYFQGNSAPDKSGLPSDRFSAERTGGSVSTLTIQRTQQEDSAVYLCASSLGGQGADYGYTFGSGTRLTVV.

The genes are TRBV7-2 and TRBJ1-2, with TRBD1 identical over 7 bases. This CDR3 is 13 amino acids long. Germline CDR1 reads SGHTA; CDR2 reads FQGNSA. The V gene end was trimmed by 9 bases and the J gene end by 1 base; junction bases not matched to a gene: 5. The CDR3 protein is CASGTAFNYGYTF. The CDR3 coding sequence is TGTGCCAGTGGGACAGCCTTTAACTATGGCTACACCTTC.